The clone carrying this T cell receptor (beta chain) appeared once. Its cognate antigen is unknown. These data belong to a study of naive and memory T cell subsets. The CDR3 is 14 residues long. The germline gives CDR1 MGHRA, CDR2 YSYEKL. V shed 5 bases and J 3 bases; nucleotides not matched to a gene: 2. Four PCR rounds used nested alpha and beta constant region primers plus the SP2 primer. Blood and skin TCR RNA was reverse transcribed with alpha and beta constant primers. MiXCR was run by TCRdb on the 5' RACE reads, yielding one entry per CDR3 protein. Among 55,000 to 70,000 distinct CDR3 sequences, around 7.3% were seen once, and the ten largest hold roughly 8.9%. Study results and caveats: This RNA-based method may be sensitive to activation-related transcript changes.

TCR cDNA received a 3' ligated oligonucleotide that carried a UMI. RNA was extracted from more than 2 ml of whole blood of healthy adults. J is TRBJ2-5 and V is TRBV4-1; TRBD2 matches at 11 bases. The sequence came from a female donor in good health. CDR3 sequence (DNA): TGCGCCAGCAGCACGACTAGCGGGGAAGAGACCCAGTACTTC. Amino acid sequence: CASSTTSGEETQYF.